Sequencing of this T cell receptor beta chain was carried out in a study of blood T cells in healthy people across ages. Study-wide points: Greater diversity and more naive CD4+ cells were seen in long-lived donors than in aged donors.

For the second PCR, which ran for roughly 7 to 11 cycles, a sample-barcoded 5' primer and a J-beta primer mix were used. MiXCR was run by TCRdb on the 5' RACE reads, yielding one entry per CDR3 protein. The repertoire holds some 890,000 distinct CDR3 sequences, with approximately 32% as singletons. Trimming stripped 1 base from V and 4 bases from J, with 17 bases between. CDR1 and CDR2 from the germline V gene are LGHDT and YNNKEL (reference sequence). This CDR3 is built from 16 residues. This clonotype was counted a few times. Its specificity is unknown. These records were also assigned to another study, of T cells of mothers and their children.

Source material: blood. The gene calls are TRBV3-1 and TRBJ2-7; D might be TRBD1 (7 bases). The sequence was collected from a woman in her thirties or forties in good health. The CDR3 DNA reads as TGTGCCAGCAGCCAAGCCAGGGGCAGGGGGAGGTACGAGCAGTACTTC. It codes for CASSQARGRGRYEQYF.